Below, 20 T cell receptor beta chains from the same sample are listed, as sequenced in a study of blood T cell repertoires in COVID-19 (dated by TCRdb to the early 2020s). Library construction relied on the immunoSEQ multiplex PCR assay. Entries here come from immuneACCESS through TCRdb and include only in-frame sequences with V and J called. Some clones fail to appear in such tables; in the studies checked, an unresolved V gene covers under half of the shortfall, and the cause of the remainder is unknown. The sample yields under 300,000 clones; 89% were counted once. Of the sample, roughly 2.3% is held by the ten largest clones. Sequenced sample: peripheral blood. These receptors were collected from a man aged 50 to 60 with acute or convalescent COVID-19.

The CDR3 DNA follows: TGTGCCAGCAGCTTTTTAACCAGGGGCAATCAGCCCCAGCATTTT. It yields the protein CASSFLTRGNQPQHF. This chain links TRBV7-8 with TRBJ1-5; D is perhaps TRBD1 (5 bases). The ends were cut back, 3 bases at V and 2 bases at J, with 11 bases in the middle. The CDR3 spans 15 residues. Looked up from germline, CDR1 is SGHVS and CDR2 is FQNEAQ.

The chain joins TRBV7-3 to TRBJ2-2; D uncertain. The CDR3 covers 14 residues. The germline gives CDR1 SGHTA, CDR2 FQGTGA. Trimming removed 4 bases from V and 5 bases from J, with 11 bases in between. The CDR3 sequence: CASSSGSPTGELFF. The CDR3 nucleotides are TGTGCCAGCAGCTCCGGGTCCCCAACCGGGGAGCTGTTTTTT.

CDR3 in amino acids: CASSLAGTGEEPQHF. In nucleotides, the CDR3 is TGCGCCAGCAGCTTGGCAGGGACAGGGGAGGAGCCCCAGCATTTT. V usage is TRBV5-1 and J usage is TRBJ1-5; 10 bases are shared with TRBD1. Germline trimming cut 0 bases from V and 8 bases from J; bases unmatched to any gene: 5. Per germline, CDR1 SGHRS and CDR2 YFSETQ. The CDR3 is 15 residues long. The variable domain in full, with the rest retrieved from reference TRBV5-1 and TRBJ1-5, is KAGVTQTPRYLIKTRGQQVTLSCSPISGHRSVSWYQQTPGQGLQFLFEYFSETQRNKGNFPGRFSGRQFSNSRSEMNVSTLELGDSALYLCASSLAGTGEEPQHFGDGTRLSIL.

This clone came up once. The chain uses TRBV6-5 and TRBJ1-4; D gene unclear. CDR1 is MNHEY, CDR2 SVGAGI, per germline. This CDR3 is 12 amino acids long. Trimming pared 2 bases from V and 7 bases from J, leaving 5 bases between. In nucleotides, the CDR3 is TGTGCCAGCAGTTACCCGAGTGAAAAACTGTTTTTT. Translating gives CASSYPSEKLFF.

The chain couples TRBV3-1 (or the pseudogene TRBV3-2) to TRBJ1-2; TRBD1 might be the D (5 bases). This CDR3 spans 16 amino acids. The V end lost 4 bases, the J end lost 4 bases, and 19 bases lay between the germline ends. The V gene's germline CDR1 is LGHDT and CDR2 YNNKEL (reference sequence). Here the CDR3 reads CASSPGTFHQSYGYTF. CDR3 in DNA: TGTGCCAGCAGCCCAGGGACTTTCCACCAGTCCTATGGCTACACCTTC.

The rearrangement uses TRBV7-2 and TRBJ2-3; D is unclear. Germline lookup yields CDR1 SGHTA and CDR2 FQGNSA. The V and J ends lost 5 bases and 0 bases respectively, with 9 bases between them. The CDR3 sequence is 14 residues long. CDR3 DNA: TGTGCCAGCAGCCCACTGACAAGCACAGATACGCAGTATTTT. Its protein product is CASSPLTSTDTQYF.

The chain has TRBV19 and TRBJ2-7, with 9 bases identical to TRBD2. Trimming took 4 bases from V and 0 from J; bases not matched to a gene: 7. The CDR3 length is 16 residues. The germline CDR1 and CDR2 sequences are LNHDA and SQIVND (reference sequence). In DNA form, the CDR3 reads TGTGCCAGTAGTAGGTCGGCGGGGGGGAGCTCCTACGAGCAGTACTTC. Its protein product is CASSRSAGGSSYEQYF.

The CDR3, as DNA: TGTGCCAGCAGTTTCCTAGCGGGGGCTACCTACGAGCAGTACTTC. Protein product: CASSFLAGATYEQYF. This chain joins TRBV2 and TRBJ2-7; 10 nucleotides align to TRBD2. The ends lost 5 bases at V and 2 bases at J; junction bases unmatched: 6. Germline CDR1 SNHLY, CDR2 FYNNEI. This CDR3 spans 15 amino acids.

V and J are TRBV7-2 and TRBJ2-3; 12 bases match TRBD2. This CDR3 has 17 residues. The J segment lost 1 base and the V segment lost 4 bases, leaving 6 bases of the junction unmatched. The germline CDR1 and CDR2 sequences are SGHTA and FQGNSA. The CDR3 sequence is CASSWILAGGGTDTQYF. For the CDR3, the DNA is TGTGCCAGCAGCTGGATTCTAGCGGGGGGGGGCACAGATACGCAGTATTTT. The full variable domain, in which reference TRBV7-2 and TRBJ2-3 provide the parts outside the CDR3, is GAGVSQSPSNKVTEKGKDVELRCDPISGHTALYWYRQSLGQGLEFLIYFQGNSAPDKSGLPSDRFSAERTGGSVSTLTIQRTQQEDSAVYLCASSWILAGGGTDTQYFGPGTRLTVL.

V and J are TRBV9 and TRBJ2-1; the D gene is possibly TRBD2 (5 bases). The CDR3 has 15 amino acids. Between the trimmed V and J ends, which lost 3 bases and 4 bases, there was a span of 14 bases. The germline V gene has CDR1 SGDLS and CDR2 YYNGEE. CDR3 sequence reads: CASSELSGAYNEQFF. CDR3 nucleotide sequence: TGTGCCAGCAGCGAACTAAGCGGCGCTTACAATGAGCAGTTCTTC.

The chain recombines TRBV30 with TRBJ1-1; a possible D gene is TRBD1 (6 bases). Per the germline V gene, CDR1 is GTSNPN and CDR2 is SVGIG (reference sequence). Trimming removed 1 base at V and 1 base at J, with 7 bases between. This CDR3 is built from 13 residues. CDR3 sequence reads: CAWSAGQNTEAFF. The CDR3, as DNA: TGTGCCTGGAGTGCGGGACAGAACACTGAAGCTTTCTTT.

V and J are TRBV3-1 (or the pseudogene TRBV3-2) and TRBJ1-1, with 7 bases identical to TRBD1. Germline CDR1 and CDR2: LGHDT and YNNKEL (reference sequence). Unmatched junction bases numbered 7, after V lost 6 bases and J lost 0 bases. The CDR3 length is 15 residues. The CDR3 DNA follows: TGTGCCAGCAGTCGACCGGGACAGATGAACACTGAAGCTTTCTTT. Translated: CASSRPGQMNTEAFF.

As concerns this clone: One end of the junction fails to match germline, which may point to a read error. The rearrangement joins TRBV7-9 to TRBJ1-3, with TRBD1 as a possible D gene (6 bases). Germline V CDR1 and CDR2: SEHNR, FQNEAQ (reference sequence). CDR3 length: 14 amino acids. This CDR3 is CASNLGGLGNTIYF. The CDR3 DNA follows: TGTGCCAGCAACTTAGGGGGGCTTGGAAACACCATATATTTT.

This chain's CDR3 is CASSGGGIANQPQHF. CDR3 in DNA: TGTGCCAGCAGTGGTGGAGGAATCGCCAATCAGCCCCAGCATTTT. This rearrangement joins TRBV2 to TRBJ1-5; no clear D gene. CDR1 and CDR2 from the germline V gene are SNHLY and FYNNEI. This CDR3 spans 15 amino acids. Trimming pared 4 bases from V and 3 bases from J, leaving 13 bases between.

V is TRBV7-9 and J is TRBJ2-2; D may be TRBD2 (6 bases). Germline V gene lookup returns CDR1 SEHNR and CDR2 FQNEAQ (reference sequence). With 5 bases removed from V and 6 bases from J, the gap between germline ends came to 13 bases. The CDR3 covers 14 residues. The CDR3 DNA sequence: TGTGCCAGCAGCCCCGAGGGGAGGTCCGGGGAGCTGTTTTTT. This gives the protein CASSPEGRSGELFF.

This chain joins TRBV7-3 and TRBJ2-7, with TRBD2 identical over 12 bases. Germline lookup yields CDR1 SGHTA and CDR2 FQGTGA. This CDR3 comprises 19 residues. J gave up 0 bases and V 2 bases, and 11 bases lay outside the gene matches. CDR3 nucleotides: TGTGCCAGCAGCTTAGGCCCGGGACTAGCGGGCACGAGCTCCTACGAGCAGTACTTC. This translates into CASSLGPGLAGTSSYEQYF. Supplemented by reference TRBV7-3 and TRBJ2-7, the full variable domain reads GAGVSQTPSNKVTEKGKYVELRCDPISGHTALYWYRQSLGQGPEFLIYFQGTGAADDSGLPNDRFFAVRPEGSVSTLKIQRTERGDSAVYLCASSLGPGLAGTSSYEQYFGPGTRLTVT.

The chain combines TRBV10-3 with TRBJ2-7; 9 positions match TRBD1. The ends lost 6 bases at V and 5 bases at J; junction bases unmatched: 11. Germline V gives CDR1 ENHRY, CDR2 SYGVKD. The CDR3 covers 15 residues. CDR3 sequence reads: CAISLTGTGRDEQYF. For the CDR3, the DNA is TGTGCCATCAGCTTAACCGGGACAGGGAGAGACGAGCAGTACTTC.

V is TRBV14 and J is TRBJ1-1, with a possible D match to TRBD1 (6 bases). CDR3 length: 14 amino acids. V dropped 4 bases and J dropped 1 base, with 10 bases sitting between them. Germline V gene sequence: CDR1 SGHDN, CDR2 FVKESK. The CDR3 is CASSRRGANTEAFF. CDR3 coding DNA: TGTGCCAGCAGCCGCCGGGGGGCGAACACTGAAGCTTTCTTT.

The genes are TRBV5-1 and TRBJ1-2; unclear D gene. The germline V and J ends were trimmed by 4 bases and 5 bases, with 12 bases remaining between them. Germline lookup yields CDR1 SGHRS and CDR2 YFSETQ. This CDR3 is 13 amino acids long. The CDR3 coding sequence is TGCGCCAGCAGCCCAGACGGGATGTATGGCTACACCTTC. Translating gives CASSPDGMYGYTF.

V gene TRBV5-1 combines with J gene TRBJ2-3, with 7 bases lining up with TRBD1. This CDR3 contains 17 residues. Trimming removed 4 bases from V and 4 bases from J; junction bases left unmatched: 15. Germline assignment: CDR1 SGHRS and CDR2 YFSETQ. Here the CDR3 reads CASSPPDRPSWSDTQYF. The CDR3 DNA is TGCGCCAGCAGCCCCCCGGACAGGCCTTCATGGTCAGATACGCAGTATTTT.